This T cell receptor (beta chain) comes out of a study of regulatory T cells in long-lasting Graves disease. Findings and limits, study-wide: Newly diagnosed patients shared around 910 public clonotypes; persistent patients shared about 2,500.

Regarding time point: newly diagnosed GD, antithyroid drugs for less than 3 months. From PBMCs, RNA was extracted and then used to make the TCR library. Germline CDR1 reads LNHNV; CDR2 reads YYDKDF (reference sequence). Trimming removed 6 bases at V and 5 bases at J, with 19 bases between. The CDR3 spans 15 residues. Libraries of TCR beta came from iRepertoire HTBI primers plus Arm-PCR of CDR3 regions. MiXCR, applied by TCRdb to the multiplex PCR reads, yields one record per CDR3 protein. The sample consists of 550,000 to 700,000 distinct CDR3 sequences, 15% to 20% of them appearing once. As regards this clonotype: Its antigen remains unidentified.

These same data were also listed under a study on T cells in Graves' hyperthyroidism and ophthalmopathy. That work adds: TCR CDR3 underwent first-round RT-PCR with the HTBI primer set.

The chain has TRBV15 and TRBJ2-5; D is perhaps TRBD1 (6 bases). The source was peripheral blood mononuclear cells (PBMCs), collected at new diagnosis, from a patient treated with antithyroid drugs. This receptor was obtained from a man between 18 and 35 years old with Graves disease. CDR3 bases: TGTGCCACCAGGGCGGATGCGAAGAGGGGGGAGACCCAGTACTTC. It specifies CATRADAKRGETQYF.